The 24 T cell receptor beta chains below were found in one sample sequenced in a study of shared clonotypes between healthy human individuals. Sequencing was performed with immunoSEQ multiplex PCR; in TCRdb, only in-frame clones are kept and a portion is missing. The sample has approximately 2.3 million clones, 90% to 95% seen once; the top ten hold under 0.45%. Sequenced sample: naive CD4+ T cells from PBMCs. As for subset: CD45RA+ positively selected. These receptors originate from a man aged 18 to 29 in good health. Some clones in this sample may be carry-over from other donors' samples.

Remarks on this clone: The same CDR3 also results from other DNA sequences found in this sample. This chain links TRBV7-3 with TRBJ2-2, with unresolved D. The CDR3 totals 13 residues. From germline, CDR1 is SGHTA and CDR2 FQGTGA. V lost 4 bases and J lost 4, with 7 bases in between. DNA for the CDR3: TGTGCCAGCAGCTACCTGGGCACCGGGGAGCTGTTTTTT. Translated, it gives CASSYLGTGELFF.

About this clone: Other DNA sequences of this sample code for an identical CDR3. The V gene is TRBV5-1, the J gene TRBJ1-1; 7 bases fit TRBD1. The CDR3 is 14 residues long. The V segment lost 3 bases and the J segment 2 bases; nucleotides outside the gene matches: 4. Germline V CDR1 and CDR2: SGHRS, YFSETQ. CDR3 loop: CASSSGGGNTEAFF. CDR3 nucleotide sequence: TGCGCCAGCAGCTCGGGAGGGGGCAACACTGAAGCTTTCTTT.

Only one count was recorded for this clone. This chain joins TRBV19 and TRBJ2-7; the D gene is possibly TRBD1 (5 bases). Trimming removed 3 bases at V and 0 bases at J, with 12 bases between. The CDR3 spans 15 residues. CDR1 and CDR2 (germline): LNHDA, SQIVND (reference sequence). The CDR3 DNA reads as TGTGCCAGTAGTATGAGCCAGGGCATCTCCTACGAGCAGTACTTC. Its protein product is CASSMSQGISYEQYF.

The chain is built from TRBV18 and TRBJ2-1; 7 bases map to TRBD1. CDR1 is KGHSH, CDR2 LQKENI, per germline. The ends lost 0 bases at V and 9 bases at J; junction bases unmatched: 2. The CDR3 loop spans 13 amino acids. CDR3 in DNA: TGTGCCAGCTCACCACCCGACAGGGCTGAGCAGTTCTTC. It codes for CASSPPDRAEQFF.

This sequence joins TRBV27 and TRBJ1-5; unclear D gene. The CDR3 spans 15 residues. Trimming removed 6 bases from V and 3 bases from J, with 15 bases in between. Germline CDR1 is MNHEY and CDR2 is SMNVEV (reference sequence). The CDR3: CASRQVGNNNQPQHF. The CDR3 DNA follows: TGTGCCAGCAGACAAGTGGGGAACAACAATCAGCCCCAGCATTTT.

With regard to this clone: The sample has other DNA sequences that encode this CDR3 too. CDR3: CSVDRGPNTEAFF. The DNA for the CDR3 is TGCAGCGTTGATCGGGGGCCGAACACTGAAGCTTTCTTT. The genes are TRBV29-1 and TRBJ1-1; D may be TRBD1 (6 bases). V lost 3 bases and J 1 base, leaving 9 bases between the germline ends. The length of the CDR3 is 13 residues. Germline CDR1 and CDR2: SQVTM and ANQGSEA. Based on the CDR3 plus reference TRBV29-1 and TRBJ1-1, the full variable domain is SAVISQKPSRDICQRGTSLTIQCQVDSQVTMMFWYRQQPGQSLTLIATANQGSEATYESGFVIDKFPISRPNLTFSTLTVSNMSPEDSSIYLCSVDRGPNTEAFFGQGTRLTVV.

This chain links TRBV7-2 with TRBJ1-1; D not certain. Germline V CDR1 and CDR2: SGHTA, FQGNSA. The CDR3 contains 13 residues. Trimming removed 4 bases at V and 11 bases at J, with 17 bases between. In DNA, the CDR3 is TGTGCCAGCAGCTCGCGTGCCGGACGGTGGGCTTTCTTT. This codes for CASSSRAGRWAFF.

Here the CDR3 reads CASGTGFSEAFF. For the CDR3, the DNA is TGTGCTAGTGGGACAGGGTTCTCTGAAGCTTTCTTT. The chain is built from TRBV12-5 and TRBJ1-1, with 7 bases aligning to TRBD1. Germline-derived CDR1 and CDR2 are LGHNT and FRNRAP. This CDR3 spans 12 amino acids. With V trimmed by 6 bases and J by 6 bases, 4 bases remained unmatched.

This rearrangement joins TRBV18 to TRBJ2-6; D remains ambiguous. CDR3 length equals 16 residues. V was cut by 0 bases and J by 2 bases, with 8 bases left in between. Germline V CDR1 and CDR2: KGHSH, LQKENI. CDR3 DNA: TGTGCCAGCTCACCACCCTCGAGTACTGGGGCCAACGTCCTGACTTTC. It translates to CASSPPSSTGANVLTF.

This chain connects TRBV7-2 to TRBJ1-5; 8 bases map to TRBD1. CDR3 length equals 14 residues. The germline CDR1 and CDR2 sequences are SGHTA and FQGNSA. After removal of 2 bases from V and 6 bases from J, the junction contained 3 bases not matched to a gene. This CDR3 is CASSLRRGPQPQHF. For the CDR3, the DNA is TGTGCCAGCAGCTTACGCAGGGGGCCTCAGCCCCAGCATTTT. Full variable domain (missing parts from reference TRBV7-2 and TRBJ1-5): GAGVSQSPSNKVTEKGKDVELRCDPISGHTALYWYRQSLGQGLEFLIYFQGNSAPDKSGLPSDRFSAERTGGSVSTLTIQRTQQEDSAVYLCASSLRRGPQPQHFGDGTRLSIL.

This clone is a singleton in its sample. The chain joins TRBV6-1 to TRBJ2-7, with 9 bases lining up with TRBD1. The CDR3 extends over 16 amino acids. Germline values: CDR1 MNHNS, CDR2 SASEGT. The V gene end was trimmed by 2 bases and the J gene end by 2 bases; junction bases not matched to a gene: 7. The CDR3 loop reads CASSERTGGAAYEQYF. The DNA for the CDR3 is TGTGCCAGCAGTGAACGTACAGGGGGCGCTGCCTACGAGCAGTACTTC.

This clone was observed once. Other nucleotide sequences in the sample specify the same CDR3. V usage is TRBV9 and J usage is TRBJ2-2, with TRBD2 as a possible D gene (6 bases). Between the trimmed V and J ends, which lost 2 bases and 3 bases, there was a span of 8 bases. The CDR3 has 14 amino acids. Germline CDR1 reads SGDLS; CDR2 reads YYNGEE. CDR3 DNA sequence: TGTGCCAGCAGCGTTCTAGCGTACACCGGGGAGCTGTTTTTT. This codes for CASSVLAYTGELFF.

This clone was picked up one time. This chain links TRBV11-1 with TRBJ2-3; D not certain. The V gene's germline CDR1 is SGHAT and CDR2 FQDESV (reference sequence). The ends were cut back, 7 bases at V and 5 bases at J, with 10 bases in the middle. This CDR3 has 12 residues. DNA of the CDR3: TGTGCCAGCACCATTTCTGGAGATACGCAGTATTTT. Protein: CASTISGDTQYF.

V and J are TRBV2 and TRBJ2-3; TRBD2 is a possible D gene (6 bases). Germline assignment: CDR1 SNHLY and CDR2 FYNNEI. Deletions cut 1 base from V and 0 bases from J, with 11 bases between. The CDR3 spans 16 residues. CDR3 bases: TGTGCCAGCAGTGAAGAGGGACTCCCAAGCACAGATACGCAGTATTTT. Translation gives CASSEEGLPSTDTQYF. Based on the CDR3 plus reference TRBV2 and TRBJ2-3, the full variable domain is EPEVTQTPSHQVTQMGQEVILRCVPISNHLYFYWYRQILGQKVEFLVSFYNNEISEKSEIFDDQFSVERPDGSNFTLKIRSTKLEDSAMYFCASSEEGLPSTDTQYFGPGTRLTVL.

The chain has TRBV5-1 and TRBJ2-7, with D unresolved. Germline CDR1 reads SGHRS; CDR2 reads YFSETQ. Trimming shortened V by 1 base and J by 2 bases, and 10 bases separated the two germline ends. The CDR3 runs 14 residues. Here the CDR3 reads CASSLIGSTYEQYF. In DNA, the CDR3 is TGCGCCAGCAGCTTGATAGGATCTACCTACGAGCAGTACTTC.

The V call is TRBV11-2, the J call TRBJ2-1; no firm D call. Germline V gene sequence: CDR1 SGHAT, CDR2 FQNNGV. The germline V and J ends were trimmed by 6 bases and 5 bases, with 5 bases remaining between them. The length of the CDR3 is 11 residues. The CDR3 DNA reads TGTGCCAGCAGGTCAAACAATGAGCAGTTCTTC. This translates into CASRSNNEQFF.

This clone has only one observation. The gene calls are TRBV4-2 and TRBJ1-6; D perhaps matches TRBD1 (6 bases). The CDR3 loop spans 18 amino acids. Germline CDR1 reads LGHNA; CDR2 reads YNFKEQ. V shed 0 bases and J shed 9 bases, with 21 bases lying between them. This CDR3 is CASSQDGGRRTDASPLHF. In DNA, the CDR3 is TGTGCCAGCAGCCAAGATGGGGGCCGCAGGACCGACGCTTCACCCCTCCACTTT.

The chain has TRBV5-1 and TRBJ2-2; D may be TRBD2 (5 bases). Trimming removed 6 bases at V and 2 bases at J, with 14 bases between. The V gene's germline CDR1 is SGHRS and CDR2 YFSETQ. The CDR3 extends over 15 amino acids. The CDR3 DNA reads as TGCGCCAGCATCTTAAACGGAGGAAACACCGGGGAGCTGTTTTTT. It codes for CASILNGGNTGELFF.

The chain couples TRBV25-1 to TRBJ2-5; the D gene is possibly TRBD2 (5 bases). Germline CDR1 MGHDK, CDR2 SYGVNS. Trimming cost V 5 bases and J 0 bases, with 13 bases left between them. The CDR3 covers 15 residues. CDR3 in DNA: TGTGCCAGCAGTCCCCCGGGGATCTACCAAGAGACCCAGTACTTC. Encoded protein: CASSPPGIYQETQYF.

The chain carries TRBV18 and TRBJ1-3, with D possibly TRBD1 on 5 matching bases. The V and J ends lost 1 base and 3 bases respectively, with 10 bases between them. The V gene's germline CDR1 is KGHSH and CDR2 LQKENI. The CDR3 contains 15 residues. CDR3 sequence reads: CASSPLRTGGNTIYF. CDR3 nucleotide sequence: TGTGCCAGCTCACCACTCCGAACAGGTGGAAACACCATATATTTT.

The rearrangement joins TRBV5-1 to TRBJ2-5; D gene ambiguous. CDR3 length equals 14 residues. The V end lost 4 bases, the J end lost 2 bases, and 12 bases lay between the germline ends. Per germline, CDR1 SGHRS and CDR2 YFSETQ. CDR3 nucleotides: TGCGCCAGCAGCCAGCAGGCCCAACAAGAGACCCAGTACTTC. This translates into CASSQQAQQETQYF.

The chain carries TRBV7-6 and TRBJ2-2, with D perhaps assigned TRBD1 or TRBD2 (5 bases each). Germline CDR1 and CDR2: SGHVS and FNYEAQ. V dropped 5 bases and J dropped 5 bases, with 15 bases sitting between them. CDR3 length: 15 amino acids. The CDR3 reads CASSARDRTTGELFF. The CDR3 DNA reads as TGTGCCAGCAGCGCCCGGGACCGAACGACCGGGGAGCTGTTTTTT.

The chain combines TRBV11-2 with TRBJ2-1; TRBD1 matches 10 bases. The CDR3 runs 16 residues. Germline trimming cut 5 bases from V and 7 bases from J; bases unmatched to any gene: 11. Germline lookup yields CDR1 SGHAT and CDR2 FQNNGV. CDR3 bases: TGTGCCAGCAGCGAAAAAAGACAGGGGGCTAGGAATGAGCAGTTCTTC. Translation gives CASSEKRQGARNEQFF.

The CDR3 loop is CASRGFQETQYF. CDR3 nucleotides: TGTGCCAGCAGGGGCTTCCAAGAGACCCAGTACTTC. V gene TRBV27 combines with J gene TRBJ2-5, with D hard to call. The CDR3 totals 12 residues. Per germline, CDR1 MNHEY and CDR2 SMNVEV (reference sequence). V lost 6 bases, J lost 1 base, and 6 bases lay in between.